The present entry profiles one T cell receptor beta chain with its context. Its cognate antigen is unknown. Trimming pared 3 bases from V and 8 bases from J, leaving 12 bases between. Germline V CDR1 and CDR2: ENHRY, SYGVKD. This CDR3 comprises 13 residues. This record comes from a study of cytomegalovirus exposure and HLA in healthy donors. Study-wide results and caveats: Earlier results showed most TCR beta V segments being productive about 87% or about 30% of the time. A reported reduction in N-insertions relative to the approximately 600-donor mean was seen in an Asian-associated ancestry cluster in a later analysis.

Primers included in the PCR were 60 Vbeta and 13 Jbeta primers. Profiled with immunoSEQ multiplex PCR; TCRdb holds only in-frame clones, not every one. The sample holds 150,000 to 200,000 clones, roughly 80% seen once. This TCR derives from a female donor in good health and CMV-seronegative. The V call is TRBV10-3, the J call TRBJ2-3, with a possible D match to TRBD1 (6 bases). The source material was PBMCs. The CDR3 reads CAISDMDSGTQYF. As DNA, the CDR3 is TGTGCCATCAGTGATATGGACAGTGGTACGCAGTATTTT.